The rows below give T cell receptor beta chains drawn from one sample of a study of response to subunit inactivated influenza vaccine. TCRdb re-analysed the RT-PCR reads in MiXCR, keeping a single row per CDR3 protein. The sample holds about 500,000 distinct CDR3 sequences, about 17% seen once. Sequenced here: CD4+ T cells sorted from PBMCs, sampled roughly 24 months after vaccination. These receptors all stem from a man aged 50-75 years who received an inactivated influenza vaccine. The CDR3 runs from the conserved cysteine through the conserved F or W. The D gene is left open where the match is weak. Expanded clones get a size class; other rows say once, few or many, or leave the size out.

v_gene: TRBV7-2
abundance: -
j_gene: TRBJ2-1
d_gene: TRBD2
CDR3nt: TGTGCCAGCAGCCGTGGGACTAGCGGGAGGGCAAAGGGGCAGTTCTTC
CDR3aa: CASSRGTSGRAKGQFF

v_gene: TRBV4-2
abundance: -
j_gene: TRBJ2-3
d_gene: -
CDR3nt: TGTGCCAGCAGCCAATTGTCCCGGGTCCAAAACGAGGATACGCAGTATTTT
CDR3aa: CASSQLSRVQNEDTQYF

v_gene: TRBV6-5
abundance: few
j_gene: TRBJ1-1
d_gene: -
CDR3nt: TGTGCCAGCAGTTATGAGATAAGGGACACTGAAGCTTTCTTT
CDR3aa: CASSYEIRDTEAFF

v_gene: TRBV3-1
abundance: many
j_gene: TRBJ2-4
d_gene: TRBD1
CDR3nt: TGTGCCAGCAGCCGACAGGGAGCCAAAAACATTCAGTACTTC
CDR3aa: CASSRQGAKNIQYF

v_gene: TRBV28
abundance: few
j_gene: TRBJ2-1
d_gene: -
CDR3nt: TGTGCCAGCAGTTGGGGCAGCTCGAATGAGCAGTTCTTC
CDR3aa: CASSWGSSNEQFF

v_gene: TRBV5-5
abundance: few
j_gene: TRBJ1-2
d_gene: -
CDR3nt: TGTGCCAGCAGCTTGGAATACAGTAACTATGGCTACACCTTC
CDR3aa: CASSLEYSNYGYTF

v_gene: TRBV3-1
abundance: -
j_gene: TRBJ1-1
d_gene: -
CDR3nt: TGTGCCAGCAGCCGGGCTCGGAGGGGCACTGAAGCTTTCTTT
CDR3aa: CASSRARRGTEAFF

v_gene: TRBV10-3
abundance: few
j_gene: TRBJ2-2
d_gene: -
CDR3nt: TGTGCCATCAGTGGAACAGGGAAGAGCGGGGAGCTGTTTTTT
CDR3aa: CAISGTGKSGELFF

v_gene: TRBV4-2
abundance: few
j_gene: TRBJ1-3
d_gene: -
CDR3nt: TGTGCCAGCAGCCAAGGTTCTAGGGCCTCTGGAAACACCATATATTTT
CDR3aa: CASSQGSRASGNTIYF

v_gene: TRBV7-8
abundance: -
j_gene: TRBJ1-6
d_gene: -
CDR3nt: TGTGCCAGCAGCTTCACGGACGGATATAATTCACCCCTCCACTTT
CDR3aa: CASSFTDGYNSPLHF

v_gene: TRBV20-1
abundance: -
j_gene: TRBJ2-3
d_gene: -
CDR3nt: TGCAGTGCTAAGGGCACAGATACGCAGTATTTT
CDR3aa: CSAKGTDTQYF

v_gene: TRBV29-1
abundance: few
j_gene: TRBJ1-1
d_gene: -
CDR3nt: TGCAGCGCCCGACAGAGTATGAACACTGAAGCTTTCTTT
CDR3aa: CSARQSMNTEAFF

v_gene: TRBV11-2
abundance: few
j_gene: TRBJ2-3
d_gene: TRBD1
CDR3nt: TGTGCCAGCAGCCCTCAGACAGGGGTCGCAGATACGCAGTATTTT
CDR3aa: CASSPQTGVADTQYF

v_gene: TRBV7-2
abundance: few
j_gene: TRBJ2-7
d_gene: TRBD2
CDR3nt: TGTGCCAGCAGCTGGAATGACGGGAGGGCGTACTTC
CDR3aa: CASSWNDGRAYF

v_gene: TRBV20-1
abundance: many
j_gene: TRBJ1-1
d_gene: -
CDR3nt: TGCAGTGCTAGTCTTAAGGGTGCGAACACTGAAGCTTTCTTT
CDR3aa: CSASLKGANTEAFF

v_gene: TRBV20-1
abundance: few
j_gene: TRBJ2-7
d_gene: TRBD2
CDR3nt: TGCAGTGCTAGAGGGACTAGCTCGTACGAGCAGTACTTC
CDR3aa: CSARGTSSYEQYF

v_gene: TRBV24-1
abundance: few
j_gene: TRBJ2-1
d_gene: -
CDR3nt: TGTGCCACCAGTGATCGTGCCGGGGCTACCTACAATGAGCAGTTCTTC
CDR3aa: CATSDRAGATYNEQFF

v_gene: TRBV10-3
abundance: -
j_gene: TRBJ2-2
d_gene: TRBD2
CDR3nt: TGTGCCATCAGTGAGCTAGCGGGAGCGGCGTCCGGGGAGCTGTTTTTT
CDR3aa: CAISELAGAASGELFF

v_gene: TRBV20-1
abundance: -
j_gene: TRBJ2-3
d_gene: TRBD2
CDR3nt: TGCAGTGCTACCCGAGAGGGTAGCGGGGTCTTATCAGATACGCAGTATTTT
CDR3aa: CSATREGSGVLSDTQYF

v_gene: TRBV28
abundance: few
j_gene: TRBJ1-2
d_gene: -
CDR3nt: TGTGCCAGCAGTGAAACTCCGCCCGAGAACTATGGCTACACCTTC
CDR3aa: CASSETPPENYGYTF

v_gene: TRBV4-3
abundance: few
j_gene: TRBJ2-1
d_gene: TRBD1
CDR3nt: TGCGCCAGCAGCCAAGAGGACAGGGGTCTCAATGAGCAGTTCTTC
CDR3aa: CASSQEDRGLNEQFF

v_gene: TRBV12-3/TRBV12-4
abundance: few
j_gene: TRBJ1-1
d_gene: TRBD1
CDR3nt: TGTGCCAGCAGCATTACCGACAGGGATGAAGCTTTCTTT
CDR3aa: CASSITDRDEAFF

v_gene: TRBV7-2
abundance: many
j_gene: TRBJ2-3
d_gene: -
CDR3nt: TGTGCCAGCAGGGGGCATACCCTAACAGATACGCAGTATTTT
CDR3aa: CASRGHTLTDTQYF

v_gene: TRBV5-1
abundance: many
j_gene: TRBJ2-3
d_gene: -
CDR3nt: TGCGCCAGCAGCTTGGGACCAACAGATACGCAGTATTTT
CDR3aa: CASSLGPTDTQYF

v_gene: TRBV20-1
abundance: few
j_gene: TRBJ2-7
d_gene: -
CDR3nt: TGCAGTGTTACAGGGAACCAATACGAGCAGTACTTC
CDR3aa: CSVTGNQYEQYF

v_gene: TRBV21-1
abundance: -
j_gene: TRBJ1-2
d_gene: -
CDR3nt: TGTGCCAGCAGCAACACTCCGGGGACAGGGGGGGAAAACTATGGCTACACCTTC
CDR3aa: CASSNTPGTGGENYGYTF

v_gene: TRBV20-1
abundance: many
j_gene: TRBJ1-2
d_gene: -
CDR3nt: TGCAGTGCTAGAGTCGGGCAGGGAGGCTATGGCTACACCTTC
CDR3aa: CSARVGQGGYGYTF

v_gene: TRBV7-3
abundance: -
j_gene: TRBJ2-2
d_gene: TRBD2
CDR3nt: TGTGCCAGCAGCCGAATAGCGGGAGCGGGTACCGGGGAGCTGTTTTTT
CDR3aa: CASSRIAGAGTGELFF

v_gene: TRBV20-1
abundance: -
j_gene: TRBJ1-1
d_gene: -
CDR3nt: TGCAGTGCTCGTTTTAGGAGGGAAAACACTGAAGCTTTCTTT
CDR3aa: CSARFRRENTEAFF

v_gene: TRBV29-1
abundance: many
j_gene: TRBJ2-1
d_gene: -
CDR3nt: TGCAGCGTTGCTGGACAAATTTTTGGTGAGCAGTTCTTC
CDR3aa: CSVAGQIFGEQFF

v_gene: TRBV12-3/TRBV12-4
abundance: few
j_gene: TRBJ1-3
d_gene: -
CDR3nt: TGTGCCAGCAGTAACCCCGGTGGGCTTGGAAACACCATATATTTT
CDR3aa: CASSNPGGLGNTIYF

v_gene: TRBV3-1
abundance: -
j_gene: TRBJ2-1
d_gene: TRBD2
CDR3nt: TGTGCCAGCAGCCAATCTAGCGGGCATGTCTATTACGATGAGCAGTTCTTC
CDR3aa: CASSQSSGHVYYDEQFF

v_gene: TRBV30
abundance: -
j_gene: TRBJ2-1
d_gene: -
CDR3nt: TGTGCCTGGAGTGTTGAAGGACAGCTTTACAATGAGCAGTTCTTC
CDR3aa: CAWSVEGQLYNEQFF

v_gene: TRBV7-9
abundance: once
j_gene: TRBJ2-7
d_gene: TRBD1
CDR3nt: TGTGCCAGCAGCCCGGACAGGGGATCCTACGAGCTGTACTTC
CDR3aa: CASSPDRGSYELYF

v_gene: TRBV5-1
abundance: few
j_gene: TRBJ2-7
d_gene: TRBD1
CDR3nt: TGCGCCAGCAGCTCCCAGATTGCCGGGACAGGGGCGCGCGAGCAGTACTTC
CDR3aa: CASSSQIAGTGAREQYF

v_gene: TRBV6-2/TRBV6-3
abundance: -
j_gene: TRBJ2-1
d_gene: TRBD2
CDR3nt: TGTGCCAGCAGACTCAGAGTAGCGGGGGGGGACGAGCAGTTCTTC
CDR3aa: CASRLRVAGGDEQFF

v_gene: TRBV19
abundance: -
j_gene: TRBJ2-2
d_gene: -
CDR3nt: TGTGCCAGTAGTCCACAGGTTGGAACCGGGGAGCTGTTTTTT
CDR3aa: CASSPQVGTGELFF

v_gene: TRBV4-1
abundance: -
j_gene: TRBJ1-6
d_gene: -
CDR3nt: TGCGCCAGCAGCCAAGATAGTAGGGGAAGTATTTATAATTCACCCCTCCACTTT
CDR3aa: CASSQDSRGSIYNSPLHF

v_gene: TRBV29-1
abundance: many
j_gene: TRBJ2-1
d_gene: -
CDR3nt: TGCAGCGTTGGGGGATACAATGAGCAGTTCTTC
CDR3aa: CSVGGYNEQFF

v_gene: TRBV24-1
abundance: once
j_gene: TRBJ2-1
d_gene: -
CDR3nt: TGTGCCACCAGTGATCTCATAACAAGGAATGAGCAGTTCTTC
CDR3aa: CATSDLITRNEQFF

v_gene: TRBV7-2
abundance: many
j_gene: TRBJ2-3
d_gene: TRBD1
CDR3nt: TGTGCCAGCAGCATTAAACAGGGGCGCACAGATACGCAGTATTTT
CDR3aa: CASSIKQGRTDTQYF

v_gene: TRBV12-3/TRBV12-4
abundance: -
j_gene: TRBJ2-7
d_gene: -
CDR3nt: TGTGCCAGCAAATCAGGGGATTCCTACGAGCAGTACTTC
CDR3aa: CASKSGDSYEQYF

v_gene: TRBV27
abundance: -
j_gene: TRBJ2-1
d_gene: TRBD1
CDR3nt: TGTGCCAGCAGTCCGACAGGGATTGAGCAGTTCTTC
CDR3aa: CASSPTGIEQFF

v_gene: TRBV7-9
abundance: few
j_gene: TRBJ2-7
d_gene: -
CDR3nt: TGTGCCAGCAGCTTTAGAGAAGGCGAGCAGTACTTC
CDR3aa: CASSFREGEQYF

v_gene: TRBV20-1
abundance: few
j_gene: TRBJ2-2
d_gene: TRBD1
CDR3nt: TGCAGTGCTAGGGTAGAGACAGGGTATAGCGGGGAGCTGTTTTTT
CDR3aa: CSARVETGYSGELFF

v_gene: TRBV20-1
abundance: -
j_gene: TRBJ1-2
d_gene: TRBD1
CDR3nt: TGCAGTGCTAGACAGGGGGCCGATTCTTATGGCTACACCTTC
CDR3aa: CSARQGADSYGYTF

v_gene: TRBV3-1
abundance: few
j_gene: TRBJ1-2
d_gene: TRBD1
CDR3nt: TGTGCCAGCAGCCAAGGACAGGGGGCCCTTGGCTACACCTTC
CDR3aa: CASSQGQGALGYTF

v_gene: TRBV7-2
abundance: -
j_gene: TRBJ2-7
d_gene: -
CDR3nt: TGTGCCAGCAGCTTAAGTCCTCAGAGCTCCTACGAGCAGTACTTC
CDR3aa: CASSLSPQSSYEQYF

v_gene: TRBV11-1
abundance: -
j_gene: TRBJ2-1
d_gene: TRBD2
CDR3nt: TGTGCCAGCAGCTCCTACCCCTGGACTAGCGGGAGCAATTTCTACAATGAGCAGTTCTTC
CDR3aa: CASSSYPWTSGSNFYNEQFF

v_gene: TRBV2
abundance: -
j_gene: TRBJ2-7
d_gene: TRBD1
CDR3nt: TGTGCCAGCACCTTGGACAGGGGTTACTACGAGCAGTACTTC
CDR3aa: CASTLDRGYYEQYF

v_gene: TRBV18
abundance: few
j_gene: TRBJ2-7
d_gene: -
CDR3nt: TGTGCCAGCTCACCACCCCTTAAACTCGAGCAGTACTTC
CDR3aa: CASSPPLKLEQYF

v_gene: TRBV28
abundance: -
j_gene: TRBJ2-3
d_gene: -
CDR3nt: TGTGCCAGCAGTTTAAGGCTCCGGATACAGTATTTT
CDR3aa: CASSLRLRIQYF

v_gene: TRBV20-1
abundance: few
j_gene: TRBJ2-5
d_gene: TRBD2
CDR3nt: TGCAGTGCCCATGGGCGGGAGGGCCTTGCGGAGACCCAGTACTTC
CDR3aa: CSAHGREGLAETQYF

v_gene: TRBV4-3
abundance: -
j_gene: TRBJ2-1
d_gene: TRBD2
CDR3nt: TGCGCCAGCAGCAAACGGGAGGGAAGCAACAATGAGCAGTTCTTC
CDR3aa: CASSKREGSNNEQFF

v_gene: TRBV20-1
abundance: few
j_gene: TRBJ1-6
d_gene: -
CDR3nt: TGCAGTGCTAGGGGCTGGGGGGGCAGCTCCTATAATTCACCCCTCCACTTT
CDR3aa: CSARGWGGSSYNSPLHF

v_gene: TRBV24-1
abundance: few
j_gene: TRBJ2-3
d_gene: TRBD2
CDR3nt: TGTGCCACCAGCCTAACTAGCGGGGGGGCCGTAGATACGCAGTATTTT
CDR3aa: CATSLTSGGAVDTQYF

v_gene: TRBV2
abundance: -
j_gene: TRBJ2-5
d_gene: TRBD1
CDR3nt: TGTGCCAGCAGTGGCCAGACAGGGGGTAAAGAGACCCAGTACTTC
CDR3aa: CASSGQTGGKETQYF